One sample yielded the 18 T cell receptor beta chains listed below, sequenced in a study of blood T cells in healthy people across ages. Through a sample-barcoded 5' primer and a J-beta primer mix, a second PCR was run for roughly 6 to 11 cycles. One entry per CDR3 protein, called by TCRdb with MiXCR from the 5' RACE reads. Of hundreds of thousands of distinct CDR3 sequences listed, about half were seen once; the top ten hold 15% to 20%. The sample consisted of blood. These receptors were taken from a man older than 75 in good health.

CDR3 bases: TGTGCCAGTAGTATATGGCAGGGGGCCTACGAGCAGTACTTC. It yields the protein CASSIWQGAYEQYF. The rearrangement joins TRBV19 to TRBJ2-4, with TRBD1 matching over 7 bases. The DNA end favors TRBJ2-7, so the J call may be wrong. The CDR3 has 14 residues. Germline CDR1 LNHDA, CDR2 SQIVND (reference sequence).

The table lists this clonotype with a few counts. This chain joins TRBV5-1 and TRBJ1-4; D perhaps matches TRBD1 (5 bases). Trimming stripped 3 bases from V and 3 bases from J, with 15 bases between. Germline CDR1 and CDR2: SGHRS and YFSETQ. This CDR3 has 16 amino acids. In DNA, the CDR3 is TGCGCCAGCAGCTCCGGGACTTCTCAGGCTAATGAAAAACTGTTTTTT. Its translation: CASSSGTSQANEKLFF.

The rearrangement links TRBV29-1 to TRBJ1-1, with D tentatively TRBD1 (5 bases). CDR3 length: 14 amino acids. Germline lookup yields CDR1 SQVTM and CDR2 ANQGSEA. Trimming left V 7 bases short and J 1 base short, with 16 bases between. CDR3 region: CSGAPRVPNTEAFF. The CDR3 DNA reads TGCAGCGGTGCCCCCAGGGTACCGAACACTGAAGCTTTCTTT.

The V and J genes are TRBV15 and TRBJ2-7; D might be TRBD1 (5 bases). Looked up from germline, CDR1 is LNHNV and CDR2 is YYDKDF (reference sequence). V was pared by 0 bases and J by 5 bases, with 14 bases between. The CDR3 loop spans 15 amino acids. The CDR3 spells CATSRDLRGIDEQYF. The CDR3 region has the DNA TGTGCCACCAGCAGAGATCTAAGGGGCATCGACGAGCAGTACTTC. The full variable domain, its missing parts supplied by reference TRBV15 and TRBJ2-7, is DAMVIQNPRYQVTQFGKPVTLSCSQTLNHNVMYWYQQKSSQAPKLLFHYYDKDFNNEADTPDNFQSRRPNTSFCFLDIRSPGLGDTAMYLCATSRDLRGIDEQYFGPGTRLTVT.

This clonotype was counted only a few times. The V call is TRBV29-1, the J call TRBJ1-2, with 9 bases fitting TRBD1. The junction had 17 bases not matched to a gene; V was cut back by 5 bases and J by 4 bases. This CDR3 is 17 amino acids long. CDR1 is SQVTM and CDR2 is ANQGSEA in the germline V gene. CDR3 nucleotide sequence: TGCAGCGTTCGTCCCGGGACAGGGACCAATACTCTCTATGGCTACACCTTC. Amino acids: CSVRPGTGTNTLYGYTF.

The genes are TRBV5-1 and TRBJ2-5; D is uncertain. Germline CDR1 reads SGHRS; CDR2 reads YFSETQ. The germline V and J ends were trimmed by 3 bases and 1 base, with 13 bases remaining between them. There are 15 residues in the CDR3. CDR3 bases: TGCGCCAGCAGCTGGACCCTGGGAAGCCAAGAGACCCAGTACTTC. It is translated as CASSWTLGSQETQYF.

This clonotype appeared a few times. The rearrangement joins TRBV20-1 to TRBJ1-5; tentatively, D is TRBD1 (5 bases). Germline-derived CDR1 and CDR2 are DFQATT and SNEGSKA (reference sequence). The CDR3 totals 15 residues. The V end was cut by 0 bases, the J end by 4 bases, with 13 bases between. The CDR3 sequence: CSARDPGTGNQPQHF. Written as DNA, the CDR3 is TGCAGTGCTAGAGACCCCGGGACGGGTAATCAGCCCCAGCATTTT.

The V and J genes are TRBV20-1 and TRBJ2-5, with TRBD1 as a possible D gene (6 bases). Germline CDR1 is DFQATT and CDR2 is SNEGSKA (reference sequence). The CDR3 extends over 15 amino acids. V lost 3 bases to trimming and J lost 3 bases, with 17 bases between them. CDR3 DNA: TGCAGTGCTAGCACTGTGGACAGCAGAGAAGAGACCCAGTACTTC. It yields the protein CSASTVDSREETQYF.

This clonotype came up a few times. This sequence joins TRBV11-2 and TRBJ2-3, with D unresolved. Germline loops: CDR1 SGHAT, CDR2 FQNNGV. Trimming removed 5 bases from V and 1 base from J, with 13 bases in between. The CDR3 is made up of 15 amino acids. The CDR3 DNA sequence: TGTGCCAGCAGCCTCACAAACCCCCGCACAGATACGCAGTATTTT. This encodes CASSLTNPRTDTQYF.

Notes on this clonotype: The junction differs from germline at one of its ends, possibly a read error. The CDR3 region is CASSLGGSQYEKPFF. In nucleotides, the CDR3 is TGCGCCAGCAGCTTGGGAGGAAGCCAGTATGAAAAACCGTTTTTT. The gene calls are TRBV5-1 and TRBJ1-4, with D unresolved. The CDR3 is made up of 15 amino acids. The germline V gene has CDR1 SGHRS and CDR2 YFSETQ.

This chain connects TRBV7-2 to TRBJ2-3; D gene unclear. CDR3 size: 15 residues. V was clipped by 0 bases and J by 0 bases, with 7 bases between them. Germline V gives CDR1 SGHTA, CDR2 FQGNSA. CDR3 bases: TGTGCCAGCAGCTTAGCGGCCCCTAGCACAGATACGCAGTATTTT. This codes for CASSLAAPSTDTQYF.

As DNA, the CDR3 is TGCAGTGTAAGCCCCGGGACAGGGGCCTTTTTTAATGAAAAACTGTTTTTT. This codes for CSVSPGTGAFFNEKLFF. The chain employs TRBV20-1 and TRBJ1-4; 10 nucleotides align to TRBD1. Germline V lookup: CDR1 DFQATT, CDR2 SNEGSKA (reference sequence). V was clipped by 7 bases and J by 4 bases; unmatched bases: 15. This CDR3 contains 17 residues.

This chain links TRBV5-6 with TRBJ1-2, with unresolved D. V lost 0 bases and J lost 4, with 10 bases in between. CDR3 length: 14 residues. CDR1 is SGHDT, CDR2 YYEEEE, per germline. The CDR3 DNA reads TGTGCCAGCAGCTTGGCAGCGCGCGGCTATGGCTACACCTTC. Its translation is CASSLAARGYGYTF.

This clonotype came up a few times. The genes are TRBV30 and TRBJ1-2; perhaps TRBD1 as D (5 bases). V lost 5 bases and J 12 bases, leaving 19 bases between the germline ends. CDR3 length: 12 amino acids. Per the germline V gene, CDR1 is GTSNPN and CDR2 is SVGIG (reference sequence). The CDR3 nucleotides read TGTGCCTGGGGATCCAGGGCAGGGAAAAACACCTTC. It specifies CAWGSRAGKNTF.

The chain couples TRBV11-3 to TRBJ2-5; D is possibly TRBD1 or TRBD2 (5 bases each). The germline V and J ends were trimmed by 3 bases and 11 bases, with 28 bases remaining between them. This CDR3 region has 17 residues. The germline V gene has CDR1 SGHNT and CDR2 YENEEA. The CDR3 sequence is CASSFHSFRDAYNEQYF. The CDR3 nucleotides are TGTGCCAGCAGCTTCCACAGCTTCCGGGACGCTTACAATGAGCAGTACTTC. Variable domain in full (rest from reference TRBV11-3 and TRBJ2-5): EAGVVQSPRYKIIEKKQPVAFWCNPISGHNTLYWYLQNLGQGPELLIRYENEEAVDDSQLPKDRFSAERLKGVDSTLKIQPAELGDSAVYLCASSFHSFRDAYNEQYFGPGTRLLVL.

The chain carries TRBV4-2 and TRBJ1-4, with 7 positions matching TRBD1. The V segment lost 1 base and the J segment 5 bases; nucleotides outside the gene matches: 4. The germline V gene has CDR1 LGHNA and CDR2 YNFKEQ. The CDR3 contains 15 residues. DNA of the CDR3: TGTGCCAGCAGCCAAGCCGGACAGGCGAATGAAAAACTGTTTTTT. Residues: CASSQAGQANEKLFF.

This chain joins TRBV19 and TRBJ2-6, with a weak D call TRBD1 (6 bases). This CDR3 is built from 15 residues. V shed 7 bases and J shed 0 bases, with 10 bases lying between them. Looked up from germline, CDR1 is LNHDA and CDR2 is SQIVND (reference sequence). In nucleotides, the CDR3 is TGTGCCAGTACTTCCAGGGGCTCTGGGGCCAACGTCCTGACTTTC. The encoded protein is CASTSRGSGANVLTF.

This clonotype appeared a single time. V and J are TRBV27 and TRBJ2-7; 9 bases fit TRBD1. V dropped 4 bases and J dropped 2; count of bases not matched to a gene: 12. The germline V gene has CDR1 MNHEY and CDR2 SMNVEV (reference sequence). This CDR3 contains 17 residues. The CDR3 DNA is TGTGCCAGCAGTTCGGCGACAGGGGGATTAAGGGCCTACGAGCAGTACTTC. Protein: CASSSATGGLRAYEQYF.